This T cell receptor (beta chain) is drawn from a study of CD8+CD57+ T cells in acquired aplastic anemia. Of note for this clonotype: Its cognate antigen is unknown.

Both TCR beta VDJ combination and CDR3 sequence profiling were carried out. Genomic DNA was the template for this profiling. TCRdb reprocessed the reads via MiXCR and lists one record per CDR3 protein. The table shows 400,000 to 450,000 distinct CDR3 sequences, with around 72% occurring only once. Notes on the study in general: Patients and controls shared about 27 CD8+ CDR3 sequences.

Specimen: sorted CD4+, CD8+, or CD8+CD57+ T cells (not recorded which) from PBMCs. The sequence was obtained from a human donor in good health, serving as a control.

CDR3 DNA: TGTGCCAGCAGTGAAGATAAGCAGGGCCAATCTTACAATGAGCAGTTCTTC. It specifies CASSEDKQGQSYNEQFF. The chain employs TRBV9 and TRBJ2-1; a weak D match, TRBD1 (5 bases). With 5 bases removed from V and 4 bases from J, the gap between germline ends came to 22 bases. Germline V gene data show CDR1 as SGDLS and CDR2 as YYNGEE. The CDR3 covers 17 residues.